A selection of T cell receptor beta chains follows, all from one sample in a study of vaccination and CD4 T cells after COVID-19. No antigen is known for these receptors. A single record per CDR3 protein comes from TCRdb applying MiXCR to the PCR reads. This table has some 12,000 distinct CDR3 sequences, roughly 57% appearing once. Sequencing was performed on CD4+ T cells from blood, cultured in vitro. The receptors derive from a human donor who had recovered from COVID-19. Each CDR3 is given with its conserved first and last residue. D genes are given only for firm matches. Clone size is stated in some rows and not others, as once, few, many or a class when expanded.

j_call: TRBJ1-1; clone_size: .; v_call: TRBV6-2/TRBV6-3; d_call: .; cdr3_aa: CASSFSLGYENTEAFF; cdr3_nt: TGTGCCAGCAGTTTCTCCTTGGGGTATGAGAACACTGAAGCTTTCTTT
j_call: TRBJ2-7; clone_size: .; v_call: TRBV29-1; d_call: TRBD1; cdr3_aa: CSVEGQGAYEQYF; cdr3_nt: TGCAGCGTTGAAGGACAGGGGGCCTACGAGCAGTACTTC
j_call: TRBJ1-6; clone_size: .; v_call: TRBV28; d_call: TRBD1; cdr3_aa: CASSSGQGNSPLHF; cdr3_nt: TGTGCCAGCAGCTCGGGACAGGGCAACTCACCCCTCCACTTT
j_call: TRBJ1-1; clone_size: .; v_call: TRBV30; d_call: .; cdr3_aa: CAWSVRNSVNTEAFF; cdr3_nt: TGTGCCTGGAGTGTACGGAACAGTGTGAACACTGAAGCTTTCTTT
j_call: TRBJ2-5; clone_size: .; v_call: TRBV15; d_call: .; cdr3_aa: CATGTTGSGETQYF; cdr3_nt: TGTGCCACCGGAACCACAGGGTCCGGAGAGACCCAGTACTTC
j_call: TRBJ1-5; clone_size: .; v_call: TRBV19; d_call: TRBD1; cdr3_aa: CASRGGRTGDQPQHF; cdr3_nt: TGTGCCAGTAGGGGGGGCCGGACAGGGGATCAGCCCCAGCATTTT
j_call: TRBJ1-2; clone_size: .; v_call: TRBV15; d_call: .; cdr3_aa: CATSRATVYGYTF; cdr3_nt: TGTGCCACCAGCAGAGCGACGGTCTATGGCTACACCTTC
j_call: TRBJ1-5; clone_size: .; v_call: TRBV28; d_call: .; cdr3_aa: CASSFSNQPQHF; cdr3_nt: TGTGCCAGCAGTTTCAGCAATCAGCCCCAGCATTTT
j_call: TRBJ1-2; clone_size: .; v_call: TRBV27; d_call: .; cdr3_aa: CASSGRAGIGYTF; cdr3_nt: TGTGCCAGCAGCGGGCGGGCAGGGATTGGCTACACCTTC
j_call: TRBJ2-1; clone_size: .; v_call: TRBV18; d_call: TRBD2; cdr3_aa: CASSPVLAEYNEQFF; cdr3_nt: TGTGCCAGCTCACCAGTACTAGCGGAATACAATGAGCAGTTCTTC
j_call: TRBJ2-7; clone_size: .; v_call: TRBV5-1; d_call: .; cdr3_aa: CASSTGRDDEQYF; cdr3_nt: TGCGCCAGCAGCACGGGACGTGACGACGAGCAGTACTTC
j_call: TRBJ2-7; clone_size: few; v_call: TRBV7-2; d_call: .; cdr3_aa: CASSLNGGGGYEQYF; cdr3_nt: TGTGCCAGCAGCTTAAACGGCGGAGGGGGGTACGAGCAGTACTTC
j_call: TRBJ2-1; clone_size: once; v_call: TRBV5-4; d_call: .; cdr3_aa: CASSLKGSEQFF; cdr3_nt: TGTGCCAGCAGCTTGAAGGGATCGGAGCAGTTCTTC
j_call: TRBJ2-7; clone_size: few; v_call: TRBV20-1; d_call: TRBD2; cdr3_aa: CSASRGGSLSYEQYF; cdr3_nt: TGCAGTGCTAGCCGGGGCGGGAGCCTCTCCTACGAGCAGTACTTC
j_call: TRBJ2-5; clone_size: .; v_call: TRBV2; d_call: .; cdr3_aa: CASTIQETQYF; cdr3_nt: TGTGCCAGCACCATCCAAGAGACCCAGTACTTC
j_call: TRBJ1-5; clone_size: .; v_call: TRBV7-2; d_call: .; cdr3_aa: CASSLAGGHGNQPQHF; cdr3_nt: TGTGCCAGCAGCTTAGCGGGGGGGCATGGCAATCAGCCCCAGCATTTT
j_call: TRBJ2-1; clone_size: .; v_call: TRBV7-6; d_call: .; cdr3_aa: CASSFGGSSYNEQFF; cdr3_nt: TGTGCCAGCAGCTTCGGAGGGAGCTCCTACAATGAGCAGTTCTTC
j_call: TRBJ1-6; clone_size: .; v_call: TRBV6-1; d_call: .; cdr3_aa: CASSETGLDSPLHF; cdr3_nt: TGTGCCAGCAGTGAAACAGGGCTCGATTCACCCCTCCACTTT
j_call: TRBJ2-3; clone_size: .; v_call: TRBV7-2; d_call: TRBD2; cdr3_aa: CASSFPGLAFSDTQYF; cdr3_nt: TGTGCCAGCAGCTTTCCGGGACTAGCGTTTTCAGATACGCAGTATTTT
j_call: TRBJ2-7; clone_size: .; v_call: TRBV18; d_call: TRBD1; cdr3_aa: CASSDRGSYEQYF; cdr3_nt: TGTGCCAGCTCAGACAGGGGTTCCTACGAGCAGTACTTC
j_call: TRBJ2-2; clone_size: once; v_call: TRBV19; d_call: .; cdr3_aa: CASSVTGTPNTGELFF; cdr3_nt: TGTGCCAGTAGTGTGACCGGGACACCAAACACCGGGGAGCTGTTTTTT
j_call: TRBJ2-7; clone_size: .; v_call: TRBV10-3; d_call: TRBD1; cdr3_aa: CAIRGAPGQVTYEQYF; cdr3_nt: TGTGCCATCAGGGGGGCCCCGGGACAGGTTACCTACGAGCAGTACTTC
j_call: TRBJ1-2; clone_size: .; v_call: TRBV10-3; d_call: TRBD1; cdr3_aa: CATGTGSARYGYTF; cdr3_nt: TGTGCCACCGGGACAGGAAGCGCACGTTATGGCTACACCTTC
j_call: TRBJ1-1; clone_size: .; v_call: TRBV27; d_call: .; cdr3_aa: CASSSRQIMNTEAFF; cdr3_nt: TGTGCCAGCAGTTCCCGACAGATTATGAACACTGAAGCTTTCTTT
j_call: TRBJ1-6; clone_size: .; v_call: TRBV4-3; d_call: TRBD1; cdr3_aa: CASSQDWSAGGGYSPLHF; cdr3_nt: TGCGCCAGCAGCCAAGATTGGTCGGCAGGGGGCGGGTATTCACCCCTCCACTTT
j_call: TRBJ2-6; clone_size: .; v_call: TRBV5-1; d_call: .; cdr3_aa: CASSIYSGANVLTF; cdr3_nt: TGCGCCAGCAGCATATATTCTGGGGCCAACGTCCTGACTTTC
j_call: TRBJ2-7; clone_size: .; v_call: TRBV6-5; d_call: TRBD1; cdr3_aa: CASSSPRTGVRAWTYEQYF; cdr3_nt: TGTGCCAGCAGTTCCCCTAGGACAGGGGTCCGGGCATGGACCTACGAGCAGTACTTC
j_call: TRBJ2-3; clone_size: .; v_call: TRBV7-8; d_call: .; cdr3_aa: CASRRRRMSGTDTQYF; cdr3_nt: TGTGCCAGCAGGAGACGGAGAATGTCGGGGACAGATACGCAGTATTTT
j_call: TRBJ2-3; clone_size: .; v_call: TRBV6-1; d_call: TRBD2; cdr3_aa: CASSPGTSGSPDTQYF; cdr3_nt: TGTGCCAGCAGCCCCGGGACTAGCGGGAGCCCAGATACGCAGTATTTT
j_call: TRBJ2-1; clone_size: once; v_call: TRBV6-2/TRBV6-3; d_call: .; cdr3_aa: CASRLAGNEQFF; cdr3_nt: TGTGCCAGCAGACTAGCAGGAAATGAGCAGTTCTTC
j_call: TRBJ2-1; clone_size: .; v_call: TRBV27; d_call: TRBD2; cdr3_aa: CASSRRLAGGEFF; cdr3_nt: TGTGCCAGCAGTCGCCGACTAGCGGGAGGGGAGTTCTTC
j_call: TRBJ2-5; clone_size: .; v_call: TRBV20-1; d_call: .; cdr3_aa: CSASLPQETQYF; cdr3_nt: TGCAGTGCTAGTTTACCCCAAGAGACCCAGTACTTC
j_call: TRBJ2-2; clone_size: .; v_call: TRBV28; d_call: TRBD1; cdr3_aa: CASSYSGGGTGELFF; cdr3_nt: TGTGCCAGCAGCTACTCAGGGGGCGGCACCGGGGAGCTGTTTTTT
j_call: TRBJ1-4; clone_size: .; v_call: TRBV7-9; d_call: .; cdr3_aa: CASRRTVGEKLFF; cdr3_nt: TGTGCCAGCAGAAGGACAGTGGGTGAAAAACTGTTTTTT
j_call: TRBJ2-2; clone_size: .; v_call: TRBV6-2/TRBV6-3; d_call: .; cdr3_aa: CASSLSGRPGELFF; cdr3_nt: TGTGCCAGCAGTTTATCCGGACGGCCCGGGGAGCTGTTTTTT
j_call: TRBJ1-1; clone_size: few; v_call: TRBV19; d_call: TRBD1; cdr3_aa: CASSSRTGPEAFF; cdr3_nt: TGTGCCAGTAGTTCCCGGACAGGGCCTGAAGCTTTCTTT
j_call: TRBJ1-5; clone_size: .; v_call: TRBV19; d_call: TRBD1; cdr3_aa: CASKTGGPLPQHF; cdr3_nt: TGTGCCAGTAAAACAGGGGGTCCTCTTCCCCAGCATTTT
j_call: TRBJ1-1; clone_size: .; v_call: TRBV10-3; d_call: .; cdr3_aa: CAIKRNTEAFF; cdr3_nt: TGTGCCATCAAAAGGAACACTGAAGCTTTCTTT
j_call: TRBJ2-1; clone_size: .; v_call: TRBV11-1; d_call: TRBD2; cdr3_aa: CASSLLAGARGSYNEQFF; cdr3_nt: TGTGCCAGCAGCTTACTAGCGGGGGCCAGGGGCTCCTACAATGAGCAGTTCTTC
j_call: TRBJ1-5; clone_size: .; v_call: TRBV28; d_call: TRBD1; cdr3_aa: CASSLGTGKMAQHF; cdr3_nt: TGTGCCAGCAGTTTAGGGACAGGCAAAATGGCCCAGCATTTT
j_call: TRBJ2-7; clone_size: .; v_call: TRBV15; d_call: TRBD2; cdr3_aa: CATSPPPGGLYEQYF; cdr3_nt: TGTGCCACCAGCCCCCCCCCGGGGGGTCTCTACGAGCAGTACTTC